The 27 T cell receptor beta chains below were found in one sample sequenced in a study of T cell repertoires in cytomegalovirus infection. A single record per CDR3 protein comes from TCRdb applying MiXCR to the reads. The table lists 150,000 to 200,000 distinct CDR3 sequences, approximately 15% of them singletons. Material: PBMCs. The receptors derive from a human donor in good health (CMV status not recorded). Some clones in this sample may be carry-over from other donors' samples.

This clonotype turned up a few times. The V call is TRBV5-6, the J call TRBJ2-7, with 10 bases lining up with TRBD1. With V trimmed by 2 bases and J by 0 bases, 8 bases remained unmatched. Germline V gene lookup returns CDR1 SGHDT and CDR2 YYEEEE. This CDR3 is built from 17 residues. The CDR3 spells CASSFRTGGILSYEQYF. The CDR3 DNA follows: TGTGCCAGCAGCTTCAGGACAGGGGGGATACTCTCCTACGAGCAGTACTTC.

This clonotype was detected ten times or more. The chain carries TRBV7-8 and TRBJ1-4, with no clear D. CDR3 length: 13 residues. CDR1 and CDR2 (germline): SGHVS, FQNEAQ. V was pared by 7 bases and J by 8 bases, with 14 bases between. The CDR3 DNA reads as TGTGCCAGCATCCCGCTCTACGGGGAAAAACTGTTTTTT. This codes for CASIPLYGEKLFF.

The rearrangement uses TRBV2 and TRBJ2-1, with TRBD2 as a possible D gene (6 bases). The CDR3 runs 13 residues. V was trimmed by 9 bases and J by 0 bases, leaving 9 bases between them. Per the germline V gene, CDR1 is SNHLY and CDR2 is FYNNEI. The CDR3 DNA sequence: TGTGCCAGTTCGGGAGACTCCTACAATGAGCAGTTCTTC. This translates into CASSGDSYNEQFF.

DNA for the CDR3: TGCGCCAGCAGCTTGGAGGCTGGGGCCAACGTCCTGACTTTC. Translation gives CASSLEAGANVLTF. This chain links TRBV5-1 with TRBJ2-6; D gene uncertain. Trimming removed 0 bases from V and 2 bases from J, with 3 bases in between. Per germline, CDR1 SGHRS and CDR2 YFSETQ. The CDR3 consists of 14 residues. Complete variable domain (other parts from reference TRBV5-1 and TRBJ2-6): KAGVTQTPRYLIKTRGQQVTLSCSPISGHRSVSWYQQTPGQGLQFLFEYFSETQRNKGNFPGRFSGRQFSNSRSEMNVSTLELGDSALYLCASSLEAGANVLTFGAGSRLTVL.

This clonotype was recorded at least ten times. This chain uses TRBV7-2 with TRBJ2-3, with 9 nucleotides matching TRBD2. V lost 1 base and J lost 3; bases outside the gene matches: 8. CDR3 length equals 17 residues. Germline V gene lookup returns CDR1 SGHTA and CDR2 FQGNSA. CDR3 DNA: TGTGCCAGCAGCTTAGGGATTAGCGGGAGTCGGACAGATACGCAGTATTTT. Translated: CASSLGISGSRTDTQYF.

This clonotype was seen at least ten times. The gene calls are TRBV7-8 and TRBJ2-2, with TRBD2 identical over 9 bases. Trimming removed 4 bases from V and 2 bases from J; junction bases left unmatched: 5. Looked up from germline, CDR1 is SGHVS and CDR2 is FQNEAQ. CDR3 length equals 16 residues. The CDR3 region is CASSSSTSGNTGELFF. The CDR3 DNA sequence: TGTGCCAGCAGCTCGTCGACTAGCGGAAACACCGGGGAGCTGTTTTTT. The complete variable domain, with remaining parts taken from reference TRBV7-8 and TRBJ2-2, reads GAGVSQSPRYKVAKRGQDVALRCDPISGHVSLFWYQQALGQGPEFLTYFQNEAQLDKSGLPSDRFFAERPEGSVSTLKIQRTQQEDSAVYLCASSSSTSGNTGELFFGEGSRLTVL.

The rearrangement joins TRBV28 to TRBJ1-1, with no clear D. The length of the CDR3 is 15 residues. With 5 bases removed from V and 0 bases from J, the gap between germline ends came to 13 bases. Germline CDR1 reads MDHEN; CDR2 reads SYDVKM. CDR3 bases: TGTGCCAGCAGTCCCTTAAACAGCCTGAACACTGAAGCTTTCTTT. Amino acid sequence: CASSPLNSLNTEAFF. Drawing the rest from reference TRBV28 and TRBJ1-1, the complete variable domain is DVKVTQSSRYLVKRTGEKVFLECVQDMDHENMFWYRQDPGLGLRLIYFSYDVKMKEKGDIPEGYSVSREKKERFSLILESASTNQTSMYLCASSPLNSLNTEAFFGQGTRLTVV.

This clonotype appeared many times. This CDR3 is CASSLTVGAYGYTF. The DNA for the CDR3 is TGTGCCAGCAGTTTGACAGTTGGGGCCTATGGCTACACCTTC. This rearrangement joins TRBV6-5 to TRBJ1-2, with D perhaps matching TRBD1 (5 bases). Trimming stripped 4 bases from V and 4 bases from J, with 13 bases between. The germline CDR1 and CDR2 sequences are MNHEY and SVGAGI. The CDR3 covers 14 residues.

This clonotype was recorded a few times. The V gene is TRBV10-3, the J gene TRBJ1-1; 10 bases fit TRBD1. With V trimmed by 2 bases and J by 5 bases, 8 bases remained unmatched. CDR3 size: 16 residues. Germline V gene lookup returns CDR1 ENHRY and CDR2 SYGVKD. The CDR3, as DNA: TGTGCCATCAGTGAGCCCCGACAGGGGGCGCGTACTGAAGCTTTCTTT. This gives the protein CAISEPRQGARTEAFF.

This clonotype was seen many times. The gene calls are TRBV28 and TRBJ2-3, with TRBD1 matching 7 bases. The V gene's germline CDR1 is MDHEN and CDR2 SYDVKM. The CDR3 is 15 residues long. The V and J ends lost 7 bases and 2 bases, in that order; junction bases with no gene match: 9. The CDR3 bases are TGTGCCAGCAAGCTCAGGGGGTTAGTCACAGATACGCAGTATTTT. Encoded protein: CASKLRGLVTDTQYF.

This clonotype was detected many times. In nucleotides, the CDR3 is TGCGCCAGCAGCCAAGAAACTAGCGGGTTGGCCAAAAACATTCAGTACTTC. Amino acid sequence: CASSQETSGLAKNIQYF. The chain joins TRBV4-3 to TRBJ2-4; TRBD2 matches 9 bases. Germline V lookup: CDR1 LGHNA, CDR2 YSLEER. CDR3 length equals 17 residues. The trim removed 0 bases at V and 1 base at J, leaving 4 bases unmatched.

Only a few counts were recorded for this clonotype. The rearrangement uses TRBV20-1 and TRBJ1-5; the D is unclear. Trimming pared 3 bases from V and 1 base from J, leaving 1 base between. Germline CDR1 and CDR2: DFQATT and SNEGSKA (reference sequence). The CDR3 sequence is 11 residues long. Here the CDR3 DNA reads TGCAGTGCTAGGAGCAATCAGCCCCAGCATTTT. Residues: CSARSNQPQHF.

The V call is TRBV28, the J call TRBJ2-2; maybe TRBD2 (6 bases). Germline lookup yields CDR1 MDHEN and CDR2 SYDVKM. The ends were cut back, 8 bases at V and 3 bases at J, with 25 bases in the middle. The length of the CDR3 is 18 residues. CDR3 DNA sequence: TGTGCCAGCCACGAACGCACACCGGGACTCCTTTACACCGGGGAGCTGTTTTTT. It is translated as CASHERTPGLLYTGELFF.

This clonotype was detected many times. This chain joins TRBV11-3 and TRBJ2-3; D remains unclear. The CDR3 contains 16 residues. The germline CDR1 and CDR2 sequences are SGHNT and YENEEA. V was clipped by 5 bases and J by 1 base, with 16 bases between them. The CDR3 DNA sequence: TGTGCCAGCAGCCCACACCCCGGTGGAGGCACAGATACGCAGTATTTT. Protein product: CASSPHPGGGTDTQYF.

The sample holds many counts of this clonotype. This chain connects TRBV12-3 or TRBV12-4 to TRBJ1-1, with D possibly being TRBD1 (5 bases). The V end lost 3 bases, the J end lost 0 bases, and 23 bases lay between the germline ends. The CDR3 covers 19 residues. The CDR3 spells CASSFPKPGRGGLNTEAFF. The CDR3 DNA sequence: TGTGCCAGCAGTTTCCCTAAGCCGGGAAGGGGTGGGTTGAACACTGAAGCTTTCTTT.

The chain joins TRBV24-1 to TRBJ2-3, with D perhaps TRBD2 (6 bases). Deletions cut 2 bases from V and 6 bases from J, with 11 bases between. CDR1 and CDR2 (germline): KGHDR, SFDVKD. The CDR3 has 14 residues. The CDR3 reads CATSDSGRGDTQYF. CDR3 coding DNA: TGTGCCACCAGTGATTCCGGGAGAGGGGATACGCAGTATTTT.

This clonotype showed up just a few times. The rearrangement links TRBV29-1 to TRBJ2-5; D is unclear. Trimming stripped 4 bases from V and 5 bases from J, with 5 bases between. The CDR3 loop spans 10 amino acids. Germline assignment: CDR1 SQVTM and CDR2 ANQGSEA. In DNA form, the CDR3 reads TGCAGCGTTGGATTTGAGACCCAGTACTTC. This codes for CSVGFETQYF.

J is TRBJ2-1 and V is TRBV27; 7 positions match TRBD2. The V gene end was trimmed by 3 bases and the J gene end by 6 bases; junction bases not matched to a gene: 14. Per the germline V gene, CDR1 is MNHEY and CDR2 is SMNVEV (reference sequence). This CDR3 is built from 17 residues. CDR3 DNA: TGTGCCAGCAGTTTTGTCGGCGGGAGTAGAGAGGGCAATGAGCAGTTCTTC. Translating gives CASSFVGGSREGNEQFF.

This clonotype has only one observation. This chain connects TRBV20-1 to TRBJ2-7; 9 nucleotides line up with TRBD2. V lost 4 bases, J lost 2 bases, and 9 bases stayed unmatched. The CDR3 sequence is 15 residues long. The germline CDR1 and CDR2 sequences are DFQATT and SNEGSKA (reference sequence). CDR3 amino acids: CSANDLAGTAYEQYF. Here the CDR3 DNA reads TGCAGTGCTAATGACCTAGCGGGGACCGCCTACGAGCAGTACTTC.

Details on this clonotype: Sequence at one end of the junction differs from germline and may be a read error. The J gene is TRBJ2-5, the V gene TRBV7-2, with unresolved D. The CDR3 totals 14 residues. Germline CDR1 and CDR2: SGHTA and FQGNSA. The CDR3 spells CASSLGWTTETQHF. The CDR3 DNA sequence: TGTGCCAGCAGCTTAGGATGGACCACAGAGACCCAGCACTTC.

A few counts support this clonotype. This rearrangement joins TRBV29-1 to TRBJ2-2; 10 bases agree with TRBD1. Germline CDR1 and CDR2: SQVTM and ANQGSEA. Germline trimming cut 5 bases from V and 5 bases from J; bases unmatched to any gene: 2. This CDR3 is 13 amino acids long. The CDR3 DNA reads as TGCAGCGTTCCGGGACAGGGGACCGGGGAGCTGTTTTTT. Translation gives CSVPGQGTGELFF.

The rearrangement joins TRBV5-1 to TRBJ2-2, with a weak D call TRBD2 (5 bases). Germline CDR1 is SGHRS and CDR2 is YFSETQ. The CDR3 totals 15 residues. Trimming removed 0 bases at V and 7 bases at J, with 13 bases between. CDR3 nucleotides: TGCGCCAGCAGCTTGGTGTGGAGGAATGACGGGGAGCTGTTTTTT. Translated: CASSLVWRNDGELFF.

The chain recombines TRBV27 with TRBJ2-5; D might be TRBD1 or TRBD2, each matching 6 bases. Between the trimmed V and J ends, which lost 3 bases and 4 bases, there was a span of 9 bases. Germline assignment: CDR1 MNHEY and CDR2 SMNVEV (reference sequence). This CDR3 has 13 amino acids. Written as DNA, the CDR3 is TGTGCCAGCAGTTTCGGGGGCCCAGAGACCCAGTACTTC. Protein: CASSFGGPETQYF.

The chain couples TRBV28 to TRBJ2-2, with TRBD1 as a possible D gene (6 bases). The CDR3 has 16 amino acids. Germline values: CDR1 MDHEN, CDR2 SYDVKM. The V end was cut by 6 bases, the J end by 3 bases, with 17 bases between. This CDR3 is CASSFAGTKYTGELFF. The DNA for the CDR3 is TGTGCCAGCAGCTTTGCCGGGACAAAGTACACCGGGGAGCTGTTTTTT.

In this sample, this clonotype turned up many times. The CDR3 reads CASSQRTGMNTEAFF. CDR3 coding DNA: TGTGCCAGCAGCCAACGGACAGGGATGAACACTGAAGCTTTCTTT. The chain combines TRBV7-3 with TRBJ1-1; 8 bases align to TRBD1. With 5 bases clipped from V and 0 bases from J, the junction kept 5 bases outside the gene matches. There are 15 residues in the CDR3. Per the germline V gene, CDR1 is SGHTA and CDR2 is FQGTGA.

Concerning this clonotype itself: At one end the junction does not follow the germline gene, possibly because of a read error. The V and J genes are TRBV7-3 and TRBJ2-3; 7 positions match TRBD2. Germline-derived CDR1 and CDR2 are SGHTA and FQGTGA. This CDR3 is built from 15 residues. The CDR3 sequence is CASSAPRGGIDPQYF. In DNA, the CDR3 is TGTGCCAGCAGCGCCCCGCGGGGAGGGATAGATCCGCAGTATTTT.

The gene calls are TRBV12-3 or TRBV12-4 and TRBJ1-3; D is ambiguous. This CDR3 has 11 residues. V was cut by 10 bases and J by 4 bases, with 8 bases left in between. The CDR3 region is CANRKGNTIYF. The CDR3 bases are TGTGCCAACCGGAAGGGAAACACCATATATTTT.